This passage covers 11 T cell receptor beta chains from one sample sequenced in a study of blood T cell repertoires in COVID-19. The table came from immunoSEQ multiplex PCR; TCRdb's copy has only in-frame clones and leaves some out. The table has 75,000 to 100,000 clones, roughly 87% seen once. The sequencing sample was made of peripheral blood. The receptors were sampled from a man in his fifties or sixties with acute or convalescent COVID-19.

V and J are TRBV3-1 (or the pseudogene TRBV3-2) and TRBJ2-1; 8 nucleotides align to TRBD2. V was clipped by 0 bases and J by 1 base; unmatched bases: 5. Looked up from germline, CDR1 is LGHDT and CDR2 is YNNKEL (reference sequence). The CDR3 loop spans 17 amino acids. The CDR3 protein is CASSQERAGGSYNEQFF. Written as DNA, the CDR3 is TGTGCCAGCAGCCAAGAACGGGCGGGGGGTTCCTACAATGAGCAGTTCTTC.

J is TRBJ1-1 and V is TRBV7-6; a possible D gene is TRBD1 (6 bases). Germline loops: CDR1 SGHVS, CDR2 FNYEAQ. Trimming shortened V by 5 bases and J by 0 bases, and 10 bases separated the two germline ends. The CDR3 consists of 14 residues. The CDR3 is CASSPTGMNTEAFF. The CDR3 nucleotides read TGTGCCAGCAGCCCGACAGGTATGAACACTGAAGCTTTCTTT. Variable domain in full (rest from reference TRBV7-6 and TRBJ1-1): GAGVSQSPRYKVTKRGQDVALRCDPISGHVSLYWYRQALGQGPEFLTYFNYEAQQDKSGLPNDRFSAERPEGSISTLTIQRTEQRDSAMYRCASSPTGMNTEAFFGQGTRLTVV.

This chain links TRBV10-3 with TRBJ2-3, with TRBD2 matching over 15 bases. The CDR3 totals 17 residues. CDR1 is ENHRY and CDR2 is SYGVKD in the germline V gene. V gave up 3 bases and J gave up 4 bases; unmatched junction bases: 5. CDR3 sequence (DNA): TGTGCCATCAGTGAAAGGACTAGCGGGGGGGCGGCAGATACGCAGTATTTT. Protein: CAISERTSGGAADTQYF.

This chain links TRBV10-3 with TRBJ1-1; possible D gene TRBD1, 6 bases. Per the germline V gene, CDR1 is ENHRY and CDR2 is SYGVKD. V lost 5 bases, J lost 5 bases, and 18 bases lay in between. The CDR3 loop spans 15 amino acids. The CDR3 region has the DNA TGTGCCATCAGTTTGTCTACACAAACAGGGACTGAAGCTTTCTTT. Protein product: CAISLSTQTGTEAFF.

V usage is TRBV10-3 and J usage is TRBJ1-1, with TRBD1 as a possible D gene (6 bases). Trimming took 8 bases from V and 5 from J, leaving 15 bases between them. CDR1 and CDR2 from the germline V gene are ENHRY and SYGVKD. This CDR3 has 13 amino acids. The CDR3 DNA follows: TGTGCCATCGGTCGGACAGTAGGAACTGAAGCTTTCTTT. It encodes CAIGRTVGTEAFF.

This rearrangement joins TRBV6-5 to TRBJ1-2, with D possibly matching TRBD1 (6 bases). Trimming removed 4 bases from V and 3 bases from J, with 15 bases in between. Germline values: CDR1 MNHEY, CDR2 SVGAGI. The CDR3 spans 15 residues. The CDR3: CASSSAGALDYGYTF. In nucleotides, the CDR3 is TGTGCCAGCAGTTCGGCGGGGGCGCTGGACTATGGCTACACCTTC.

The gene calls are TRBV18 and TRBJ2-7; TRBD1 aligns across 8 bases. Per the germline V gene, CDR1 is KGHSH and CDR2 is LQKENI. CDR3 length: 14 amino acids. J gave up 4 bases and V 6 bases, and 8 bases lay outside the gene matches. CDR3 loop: CASSLDRAGYEQYF. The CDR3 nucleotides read TGTGCCAGCTCTCTGGACAGGGCTGGATACGAGCAGTACTTC. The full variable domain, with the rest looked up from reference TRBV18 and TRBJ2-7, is NAGVMQNPRHLVRRRGQEARLRCSPMKGHSHVYWYRQLPEEGLKFMVYLQKENIIDESGMPKERFSAEFPKEGPSILRIQQVVRGDSAAYFCASSLDRAGYEQYFGPGTRLTVT.

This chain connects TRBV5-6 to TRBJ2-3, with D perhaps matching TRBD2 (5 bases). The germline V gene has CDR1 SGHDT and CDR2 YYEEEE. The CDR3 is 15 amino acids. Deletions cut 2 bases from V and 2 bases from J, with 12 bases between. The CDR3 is CASSFRSGYTDTQYF. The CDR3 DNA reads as TGTGCCAGCAGCTTCCGCAGCGGTTACACAGATACGCAGTATTTT.

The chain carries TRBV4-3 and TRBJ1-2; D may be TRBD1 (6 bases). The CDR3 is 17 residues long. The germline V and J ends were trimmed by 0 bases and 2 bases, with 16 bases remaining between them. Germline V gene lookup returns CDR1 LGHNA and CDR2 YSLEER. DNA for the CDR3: TGCGCCAGCAGCCAAGATGGGTACAGGGCCCGGAACTATGGCTACACCTTC. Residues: CASSQDGYRARNYGYTF.

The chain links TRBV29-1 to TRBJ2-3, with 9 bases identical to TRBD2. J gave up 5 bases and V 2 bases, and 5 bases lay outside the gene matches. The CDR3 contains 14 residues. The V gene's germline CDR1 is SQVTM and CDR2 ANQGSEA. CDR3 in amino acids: CSVERAGGVDTQYF. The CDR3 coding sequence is TGCAGCGTTGAAAGAGCGGGGGGAGTAGATACGCAGTATTTT.

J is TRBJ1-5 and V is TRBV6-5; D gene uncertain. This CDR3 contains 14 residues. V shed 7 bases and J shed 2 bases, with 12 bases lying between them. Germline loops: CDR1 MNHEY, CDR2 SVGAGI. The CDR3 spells CASKLVEGNQPQHF. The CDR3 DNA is TGTGCCAGCAAATTGGTGGAGGGCAATCAGCCCCAGCATTTT.